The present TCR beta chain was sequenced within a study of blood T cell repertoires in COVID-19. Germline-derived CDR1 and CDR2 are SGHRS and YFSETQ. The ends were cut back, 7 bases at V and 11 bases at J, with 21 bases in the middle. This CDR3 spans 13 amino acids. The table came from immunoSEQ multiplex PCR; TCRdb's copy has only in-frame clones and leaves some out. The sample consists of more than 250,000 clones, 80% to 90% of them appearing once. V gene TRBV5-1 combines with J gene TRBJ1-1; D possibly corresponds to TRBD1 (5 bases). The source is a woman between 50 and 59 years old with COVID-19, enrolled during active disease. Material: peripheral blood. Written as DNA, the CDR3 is TGCGCCAGCTCTCCGGGCGGGGGGTATGCCGCTTTCTTT. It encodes CASSPGGGYAAFF.